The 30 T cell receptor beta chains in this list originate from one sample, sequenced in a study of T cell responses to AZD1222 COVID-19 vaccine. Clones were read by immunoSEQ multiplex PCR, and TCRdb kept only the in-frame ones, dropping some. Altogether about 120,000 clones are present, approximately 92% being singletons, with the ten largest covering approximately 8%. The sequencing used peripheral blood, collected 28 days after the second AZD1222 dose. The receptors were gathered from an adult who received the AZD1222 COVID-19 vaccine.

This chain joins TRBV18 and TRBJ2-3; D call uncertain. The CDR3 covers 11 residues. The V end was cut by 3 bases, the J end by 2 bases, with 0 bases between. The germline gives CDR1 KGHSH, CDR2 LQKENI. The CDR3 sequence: CASSPTDTQYF. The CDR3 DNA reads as TGTGCCAGCTCACCCACAGATACGCAGTATTTT.

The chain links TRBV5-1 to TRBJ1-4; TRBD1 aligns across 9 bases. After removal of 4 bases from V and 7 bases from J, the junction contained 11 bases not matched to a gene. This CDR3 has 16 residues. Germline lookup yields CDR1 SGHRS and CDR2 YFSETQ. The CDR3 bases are TGCGCCAGCAGCCCAACTGTACAGGGGGCGGGTGAAAAACTGTTTTTT. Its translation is CASSPTVQGAGEKLFF.

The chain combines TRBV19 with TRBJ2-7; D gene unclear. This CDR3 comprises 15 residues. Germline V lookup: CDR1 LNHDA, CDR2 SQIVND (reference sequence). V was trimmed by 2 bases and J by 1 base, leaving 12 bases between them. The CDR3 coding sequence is TGTGCCAGTAGTATAAAGGTAGCAGGATCCTACGAGCAGTACTTC. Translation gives CASSIKVAGSYEQYF.

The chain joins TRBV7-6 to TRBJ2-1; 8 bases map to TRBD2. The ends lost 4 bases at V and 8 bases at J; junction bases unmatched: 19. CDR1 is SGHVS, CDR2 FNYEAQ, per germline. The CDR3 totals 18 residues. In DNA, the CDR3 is TGTGCCAGCAGCTCCTCGTACCCCCCGGGACTAGGAGGCTATGAGCAGTTCTTC. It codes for CASSSSYPPGLGGYEQFF. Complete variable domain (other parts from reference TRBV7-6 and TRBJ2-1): GAGVSQSPRYKVTKRGQDVALRCDPISGHVSLYWYRQALGQGPEFLTYFNYEAQQDKSGLPNDRFSAERPEGSISTLTIQRTEQRDSAMYRCASSSSYPPGLGGYEQFFGPGTRLTVL.

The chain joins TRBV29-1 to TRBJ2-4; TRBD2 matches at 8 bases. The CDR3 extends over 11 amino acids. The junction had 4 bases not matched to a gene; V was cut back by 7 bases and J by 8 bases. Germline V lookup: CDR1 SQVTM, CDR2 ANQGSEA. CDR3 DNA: TGCAGCGCCCGGGGGGGGGACATTCAGTACTTC. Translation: CSARGGDIQYF.

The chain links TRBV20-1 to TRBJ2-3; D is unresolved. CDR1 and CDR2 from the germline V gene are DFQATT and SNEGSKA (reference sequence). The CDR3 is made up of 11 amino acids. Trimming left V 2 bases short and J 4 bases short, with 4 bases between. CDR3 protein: CSARYADTQYF. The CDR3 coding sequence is TGCAGTGCTAGATACGCAGATACGCAGTATTTT.

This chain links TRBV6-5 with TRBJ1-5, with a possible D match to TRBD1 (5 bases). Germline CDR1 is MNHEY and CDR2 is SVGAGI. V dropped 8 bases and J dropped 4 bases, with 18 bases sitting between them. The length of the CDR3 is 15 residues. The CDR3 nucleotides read TGTGCCAGCCACCCCACAGGATTGCCTAATCAGCCCCAGCATTTT. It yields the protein CASHPTGLPNQPQHF.

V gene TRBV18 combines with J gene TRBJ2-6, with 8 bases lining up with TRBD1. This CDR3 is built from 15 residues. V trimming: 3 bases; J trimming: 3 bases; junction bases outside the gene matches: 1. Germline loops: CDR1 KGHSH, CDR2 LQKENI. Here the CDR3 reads CASSPDRDGANVLTF. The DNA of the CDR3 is TGTGCCAGCTCACCGGACAGGGATGGGGCCAACGTCCTGACTTTC.

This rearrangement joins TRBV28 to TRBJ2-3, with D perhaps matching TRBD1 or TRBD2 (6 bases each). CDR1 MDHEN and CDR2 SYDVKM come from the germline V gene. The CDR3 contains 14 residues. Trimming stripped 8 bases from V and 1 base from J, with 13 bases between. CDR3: CASLGGRGTDTQYF. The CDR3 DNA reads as TGTGCCAGCTTGGGGGGCCGGGGCACAGATACGCAGTATTTT.

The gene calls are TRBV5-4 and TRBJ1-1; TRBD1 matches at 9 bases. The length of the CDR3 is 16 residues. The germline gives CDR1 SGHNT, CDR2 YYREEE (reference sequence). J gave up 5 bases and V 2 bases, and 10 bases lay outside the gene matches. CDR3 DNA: TGTGCCAGCAGCTTTGGGACAGGGACTTCGGGAACTGAAGCTTTCTTT. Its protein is CASSFGTGTSGTEAFF.

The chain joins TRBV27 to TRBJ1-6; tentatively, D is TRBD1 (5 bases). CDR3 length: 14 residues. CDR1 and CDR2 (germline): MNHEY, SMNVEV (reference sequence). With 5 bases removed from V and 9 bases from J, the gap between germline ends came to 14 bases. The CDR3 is CASSPHQGSSPLHF. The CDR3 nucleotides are TGTGCCAGCAGTCCACACCAGGGTTCTTCACCCCTCCACTTT.

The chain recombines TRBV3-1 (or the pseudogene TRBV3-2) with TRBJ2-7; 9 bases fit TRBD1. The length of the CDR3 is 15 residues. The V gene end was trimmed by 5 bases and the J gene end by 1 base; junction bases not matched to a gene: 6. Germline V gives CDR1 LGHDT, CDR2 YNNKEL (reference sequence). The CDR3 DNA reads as TGTGCCAGCAGCATAGGACAGGGGCGATCCTACGAGCAGTACTTC. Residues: CASSIGQGRSYEQYF.

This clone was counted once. This CDR3 is CASSYRDRSTGELFF. The DNA of the CDR3 is TGTGCCAGCAGCTACCGGGACAGATCCACCGGGGAGCTGTTTTTT. This chain links TRBV28 with TRBJ2-2, with 7 bases identical to TRBD1. The V gene end was trimmed by 6 bases and the J gene end by 4 bases; junction bases not matched to a gene: 8. CDR3 size: 15 residues. CDR1 MDHEN and CDR2 SYDVKM come from the germline V gene.

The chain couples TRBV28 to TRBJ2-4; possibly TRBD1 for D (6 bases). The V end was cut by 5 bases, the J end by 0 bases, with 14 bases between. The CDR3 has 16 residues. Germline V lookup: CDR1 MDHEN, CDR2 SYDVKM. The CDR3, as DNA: TGTGCCAGCAGTCTAACAGGGTCACTAGCCAAAAACATTCAGTACTTC. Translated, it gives CASSLTGSLAKNIQYF.

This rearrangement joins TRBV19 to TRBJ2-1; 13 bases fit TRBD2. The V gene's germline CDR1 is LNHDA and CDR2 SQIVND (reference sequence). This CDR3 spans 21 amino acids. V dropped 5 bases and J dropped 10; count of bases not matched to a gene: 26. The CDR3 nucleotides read TGTGCCAGTAGTGCGCCAATATTCCCACTAGCGGGAGGGCCCCCAGGGATAGAGCAGTTCTTC. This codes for CASSAPIFPLAGGPPGIEQFF.

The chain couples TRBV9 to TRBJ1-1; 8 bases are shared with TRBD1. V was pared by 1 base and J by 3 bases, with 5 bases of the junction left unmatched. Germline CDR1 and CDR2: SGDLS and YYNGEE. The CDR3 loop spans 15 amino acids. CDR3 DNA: TGTGCCAGCAGCGTATCAGGGGGCAGGGACACTGAAGCTTTCTTT. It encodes CASSVSGGRDTEAFF. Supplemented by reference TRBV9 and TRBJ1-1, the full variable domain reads DSGVTQTPKHLITATGQRVTLRCSPRSGDLSVYWYQQSLDQGLQFLIQYYNGEERAKGNILERFSAQQFPDLHSELNLSSLELGDSALYFCASSVSGGRDTEAFFGQGTRLTVV.

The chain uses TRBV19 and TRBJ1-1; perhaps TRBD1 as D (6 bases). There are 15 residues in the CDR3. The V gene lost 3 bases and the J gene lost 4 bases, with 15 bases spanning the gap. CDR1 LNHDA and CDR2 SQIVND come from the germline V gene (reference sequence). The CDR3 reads CASSMWGAVGTEAFF. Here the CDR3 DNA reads TGTGCCAGTAGTATGTGGGGGGCGGTCGGCACTGAAGCTTTCTTT.

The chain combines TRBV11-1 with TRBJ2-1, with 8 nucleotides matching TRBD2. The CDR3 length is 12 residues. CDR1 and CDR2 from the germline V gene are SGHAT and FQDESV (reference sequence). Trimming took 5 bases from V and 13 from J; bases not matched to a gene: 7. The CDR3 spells CASSPSGGLQFF. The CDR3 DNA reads TGTGCCAGCAGCCCGAGCGGGGGCCTTCAGTTCTTC. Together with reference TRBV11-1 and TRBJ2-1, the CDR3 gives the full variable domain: EAEVAQSPRYKITEKSQAVAFWCDPISGHATLYWYRQILGQGPELLVQFQDESVVDDSQLPKDRFSAERLKGVDSTLKIQPAELGDSAMYLCASSPSGGLQFFGPGTRLTVL.

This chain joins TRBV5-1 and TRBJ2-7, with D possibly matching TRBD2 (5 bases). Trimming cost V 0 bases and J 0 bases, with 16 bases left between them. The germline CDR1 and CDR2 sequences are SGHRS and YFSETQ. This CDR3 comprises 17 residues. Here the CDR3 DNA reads TGCGCCAGCAGCTTGGTTTCGGGGAACTCTAGCTCCTACGAGCAGTACTTC. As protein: CASSLVSGNSSSYEQYF.

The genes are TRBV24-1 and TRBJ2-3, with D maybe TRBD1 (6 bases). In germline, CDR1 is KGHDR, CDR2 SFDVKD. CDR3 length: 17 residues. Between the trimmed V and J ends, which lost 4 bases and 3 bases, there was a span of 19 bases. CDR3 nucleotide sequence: TGTGCCACCAGTGAGGTAACAGGGTCTAGGGCGACAGATACGCAGTATTTT. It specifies CATSEVTGSRATDTQYF.

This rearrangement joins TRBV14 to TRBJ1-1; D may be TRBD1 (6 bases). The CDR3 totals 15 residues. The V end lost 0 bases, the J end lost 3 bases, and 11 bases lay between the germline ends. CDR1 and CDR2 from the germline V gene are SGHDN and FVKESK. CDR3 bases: TGTGCCAGCAGCCAAGATCGGTCAGGGGACACTGAAGCTTTCTTT. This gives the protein CASSQDRSGDTEAFF. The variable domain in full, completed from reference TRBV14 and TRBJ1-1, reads EAGVTQFPSHSVIEKGQTVTLRCDPISGHDNLYWYRRVMGKEIKFLLHFVKESKQDESGMPNNRFLAERTGGTYSTLKVQPAELEDSGVYFCASSQDRSGDTEAFFGQGTRLTVV.

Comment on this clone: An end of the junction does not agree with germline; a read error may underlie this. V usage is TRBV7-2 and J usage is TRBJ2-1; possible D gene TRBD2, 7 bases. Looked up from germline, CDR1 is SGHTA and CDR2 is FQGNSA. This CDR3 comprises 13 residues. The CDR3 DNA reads TGCACCGCCGGGGAGGGGGTTAACAATGAGCAGTTCTTC. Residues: CTAGEGVNNEQFF.

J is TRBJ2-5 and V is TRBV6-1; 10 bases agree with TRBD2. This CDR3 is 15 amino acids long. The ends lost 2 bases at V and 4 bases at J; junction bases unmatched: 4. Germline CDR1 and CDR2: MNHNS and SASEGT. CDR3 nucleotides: TGTGCCAGCAGTGAAAAAGCGGGGGGGCCAGAGACCCAGTACTTC. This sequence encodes CASSEKAGGPETQYF.

The CDR3 here is CASSPPEIEKLFF. The CDR3, as DNA: TGTGCCAGCAGCCCCCCAGAAATCGAAAAACTGTTTTTT. The chain uses TRBV7-9 and TRBJ1-4; no clear D. The CDR3 covers 13 residues. V lost 5 bases, J lost 8 bases, and 12 bases lay in between. Germline V lookup: CDR1 SEHNR, CDR2 FQNEAQ (reference sequence).

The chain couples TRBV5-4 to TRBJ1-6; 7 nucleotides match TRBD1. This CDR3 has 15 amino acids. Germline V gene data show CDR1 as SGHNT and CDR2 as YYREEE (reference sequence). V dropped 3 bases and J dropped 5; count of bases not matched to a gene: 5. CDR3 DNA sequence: TGTGCCAGCAGCTCCCCAGGGGGAAATAATTCACCCCTCCACTTT. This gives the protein CASSSPGGNNSPLHF.

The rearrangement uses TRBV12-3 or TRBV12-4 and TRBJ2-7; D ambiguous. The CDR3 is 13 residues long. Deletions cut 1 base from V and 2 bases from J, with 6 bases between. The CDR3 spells CASSLGTPYEQYF. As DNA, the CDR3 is TGTGCCAGCAGTTTAGGGACCCCCTACGAGCAGTACTTC.

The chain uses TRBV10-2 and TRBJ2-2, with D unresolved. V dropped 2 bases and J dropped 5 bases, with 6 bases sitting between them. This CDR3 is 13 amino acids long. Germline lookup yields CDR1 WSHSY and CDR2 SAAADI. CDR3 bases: TGCGCCAGCAGTGAGACTAATACCGGGGAGCTGTTTTTT. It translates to CASSETNTGELFF.

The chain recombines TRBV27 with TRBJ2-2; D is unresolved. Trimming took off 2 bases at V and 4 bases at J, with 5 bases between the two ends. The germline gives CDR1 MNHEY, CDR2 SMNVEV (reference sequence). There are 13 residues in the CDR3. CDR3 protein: CASSLTITGELFF. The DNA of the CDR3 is TGTGCCAGCAGTTTAACGATCACCGGGGAGCTGTTTTTT.

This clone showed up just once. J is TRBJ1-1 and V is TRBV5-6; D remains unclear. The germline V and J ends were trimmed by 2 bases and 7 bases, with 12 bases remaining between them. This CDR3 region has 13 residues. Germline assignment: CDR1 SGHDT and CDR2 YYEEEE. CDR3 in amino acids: CASSFTGDREAFF. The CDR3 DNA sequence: TGTGCCAGCAGCTTTACGGGTGATCGTGAAGCTTTCTTT.

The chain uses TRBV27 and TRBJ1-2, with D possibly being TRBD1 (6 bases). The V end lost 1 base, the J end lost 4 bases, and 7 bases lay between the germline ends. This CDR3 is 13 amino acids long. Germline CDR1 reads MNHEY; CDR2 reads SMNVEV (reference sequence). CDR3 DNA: TGTGCCAGCAGTTTATTACAGGGCTATGGCTACACCTTC. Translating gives CASSLLQGYGYTF.